This paragraph reports one T cell receptor (beta chain). In the source study's methods: Estimation of nucleated cell counts was performed using reference gene primer amplification. Assay: immunoSEQ multiplex PCR; the TCRdb copy retains only in-frame clones and omits some. Clone size and V and J calls were adopted from that table, with D and trimming inferred from the DNA. The sample holds about 79,000 clones, 75% to 90% seen once. The sample comes from a study of blood T cell repertoires in COVID-19. The sample taken for sequencing was peripheral blood. The TCR sequence derives from a man in his sixties or seventies with active or convalescent COVID-19.

The CDR3 DNA sequence: TGTGCCAGCAGAACGAGGGATCAGCCCCAGCATTTT. As protein: CASRTRDQPQHF. The genes are TRBV6-5 and TRBJ1-5; no clear D gene. The germline V gene encodes CDR1 MNHEY and CDR2 SVGAGI. This CDR3 region has 12 residues. V was pared by 6 bases and J by 5 bases, with 8 bases between.